This T cell receptor beta chain was found in a study of shared clonotypes between healthy human individuals (dated by TCRdb to between 2020 and 2021). Looking at the study overall: The cohort included a few men and a couple of women between 18 and 49 years of age. Blood TCR repertoires of five healthy adults were deeply sequenced to estimate repertoire size and the extent of clonotype sharing between individuals. Per donor, leukapheresis produced somewhere between about 0.94 and 9.5 billion PBMCs. To increase sequencing depth and limit assay-specific biases, different laboratories used diverse techniques to prepare libraries and sequence TCR repertoires. Study-level results and caveats: Sampling was restricted to blood, and TCR repertoires in tissue are likely to differ from TCR repertoires in blood. The genetic and exposure-history diversity represented was limited by the small number of donors. Pairwise subsampling led to the expectation that sequencing depth would affect the degree of clonotype sharing among donors.

A word on this clone: It has no known antigen specificity. No per-base quality is available; no much larger clone lies one base away.

From cysteine to phenylalanine, the CDR3 is 14 amino acids long. This entry keeps only the CDR3 DNA: 42 bases, framed from base 1. Germline trimming amounts to 4 bases on V and 8 bases on J, with 7 as the count of junction bases outside the gene matches. The germline V gene specifies MDHEN as CDR1 and SYDVKM as CDR2. TCR CDR3 regions were amplified from genomic DNA by multiplex PCR using the deep immunoSEQ assay. For each cell subset, the extracted genomic DNA was distributed evenly across all wells of several immunoSEQ 96-well plates, and each plate served as one replicate. For unsorted PBMC, about 300 ng genomic DNA, equal to approximately 30,000 T cell genomes, was loaded into each replicate PCR. Genomic DNA from unsorted PBMC was sequenced over ten immunoSEQ deep assay plates. Purified libraries were measured with a Qubit 3.0 fluorometer, size-checked on a Bioanalyzer 2100, and measured again with the KAPA Library Quantification kit. A separate single-read 150-cycle Illumina NextSeq 550 flow cell was used to sequence each immunoSEQ 96-well plate. In the source study's methods: The immunoSEQ output contained only junctional sequences without quality scores, so filtering could not match that applied to full-length reads. To assign V/J genes and CDR3, sequences were annotated using PyIR, a Python wrapper for IgBLAST v1.9, with IMGT germline references. Reads with weak V/J assignments (E-value above 1e-6), missing CDR3, stop codons, out-of-frame junctions, or ambiguous translated residues were removed. V3J clonotypes were defined as sequences sharing the same inferred V gene, J gene, and CDR3 amino acid sequence. Percentage overlap between repertoires was calculated by dividing the number of shared unique clonotypes by the size of the smaller repertoire. Repertoire richness was assessed with RTK rarefaction, the Chao1 estimator, and Recon v2.1 estimates of unobserved clonotypes. This immuneACCESS table, as held by TCRdb, lists in-frame sequences with V and J called but not all clones. Of the missing ones, under half trace to an unresolved V gene in checked studies; the others have no known cause. V and J calls plus clone size are reproduced from that table; the DNA served to infer D and trimming. The sample has about 450,000 clones on record, around 79% of them singletons. The ten top clones hold less than 15% of the sample.

Donors were healthy HIV-negative adults with no recently reported acute infections or vaccinations. All donors were Caucasian adults living in Nashville, Tennessee, USA. In the unsorted samples, some 94 million PBMCs were counted, and genomic DNA was extracted using the QIAamp DNA Blood Mini kit. Blood was obtained by leukapheresis, after which PBMCs were separated by Ficoll-Histopaque density gradient centrifugation and cryopreserved in liquid nitrogen vapor phase. The sequence joins TRBV28 to TRBJ1-2, with 10 bases in between that match TRBD1. The specimen sequenced was PBMCs. The source is a woman aged 40-49 years in good health. Some clones in this sample may be carry-over from other donors' samples. CDR3 region: CASSSSGTGAGYTF. The DNA sequence is as follows: TGTGCCAGCAGTTCCTCCGGGACAGGGGCCGGCTACACCTTC.